Listed below are T cell receptor beta chains from one sample, sequenced in a study of T cells after posttransplantation cyclophosphamide. TCRdb's table, derived via immunoSEQ multiplex PCR, lists solely in-frame clones and lacks some. The data hold roughly 21,000 clones, with roughly 85% observed a single time. Sequenced material: PBMCs, taken 350 to 400 days after allogeneic stem cell transplant with calcineurin inhibitor and methotrexate. The receptors shown here come from a female patient aged 25-40 years who received an allogeneic stem cell transplant from an unrelated donor, was CMV-positive, and had acute and chronic GVHD. Some of the T cells might come from the graft donor. Both conserved end residues are part of each CDR3. Fields, in order: V gene, clone size, D gene, J gene, CDR3 DNA, CDR3 protein. The D gene is left open where the match is weak. Clone size, where shown, is once, few, many, or a class for clones that have expanded.

TRBV5-6	.	.	TRBJ2-2	TGTGCCAGCAGCTTTCAACTAGCGAACACCGGGGAGCTGTTTTTT	CASSFQLANTGELFF
TRBV7-9	.	TRBD1	TRBJ1-2	TGTGCCAGCGGCCGGACAGGAGTTCAACTGGGCTACACCTTC	CASGRTGVQLGYTF
TRBV10-1	.	.	TRBJ2-6	TGCGCCAGCAGTCAGGCTGGGGCCAACGTCCTGACTTTC	CASSQAGANVLTF
TRBV9	.	.	TRBJ2-1	TGTGCCAGCAGCAAACAGGGATGGGATGAGCAGTTCTTC	CASSKQGWDEQFF
TRBV6-5	.	TRBD2	TRBJ2-7	TGTGCCAGCAGTAGGACTAGCATGGACGAGCAGTACTTC	CASSRTSMDEQYF
TRBV5-3	once	.	TRBJ2-5	TGTGCCAGAAGCTTGCCTGTGGAGACCCAGTACTTC	CARSLPVETQYF
TRBV11-1	.	TRBD1	TRBJ1-1	TGTGCCAGCAGCTTATGGGGACAGGGCCCTATTGAAGCTTTCTTT	CASSLWGQGPIEAFF
TRBV4-1	.	.	TRBJ1-6	TGCGCCAGCTCATCACTCGAGAATTCACCCCTCCACTTT	CASSSLENSPLHF
TRBV5-1	.	.	TRBJ1-3	TGCGCCAGCAGCAAGGTCTTGGGCGAAGGAAACACCATATATTTT	CASSKVLGEGNTIYF
TRBV5-1	.	.	TRBJ2-7	TGCGCCAGCCGTACAGGGCTAGACGAGCAGTACTTC	CASRTGLDEQYF
TRBV20-1	.	.	TRBJ2-7	TGCAGTGCACAGGGTGGGGTCGAGCAGTACTTC	CSAQGGVEQYF
TRBV4-1	.	.	TRBJ1-5	TGCGCCAGCAGCCGCACCCAAGGGGCCATCAATCAGCCCCAGCATTTT	CASSRTQGAINQPQHF
TRBV1	.	.	TRBJ2-5	TGCACCAGCAGCCCCGGACTAGCATCGGGGGAGACCCAGTACTTC	CTSSPGLASGETQYF
TRBV5-4	.	.	TRBJ1-2	TGTGCCAGCAGCTCCGGTGCGGGCTATGGCTACACCTTC	CASSSGAGYGYTF
TRBV6-1	.	TRBD2	TRBJ2-7	TGTGCCAGCAGTCGGGACTACCTCTACGAGCAGTACTTC	CASSRDYLYEQYF
TRBV30	.	TRBD1	TRBJ2-1	TGTGCCTGGAGTACGGGACAGGGGCGGAATGAGCAGTTCTTC	CAWSTGQGRNEQFF
TRBV4-1	.	TRBD2	TRBJ2-1	TGCGCCAGCAGCCACTCTAGCGGGAGTTACAATGAGCAGTTCTTC	CASSHSSGSYNEQFF
TRBV10-1	few	.	TRBJ2-7	TGCGCCAGCAGTGAGTCCTCGGTCAGGAGGAACGAGCAGTACTTC	CASSESSVRRNEQYF
TRBV9	.	.	TRBJ2-5	TGTGCCAGCAGCGTAGAGGGACTGGGAGAGGAGACCCAGTACTTC	CASSVEGLGEETQYF
TRBV7-9	.	TRBD1	TRBJ2-3	TGTGCCAGCAGCTTGGGACAGGACACAGATACGCAGTATTTT	CASSLGQDTDTQYF
TRBV19	.	.	TRBJ2-7	TGTGCCAGTAGTGCGCGCAGGGGTGTAGTCGACGAGCAGTACTTC	CASSARRGVVDEQYF
TRBV10-3	.	.	TRBJ2-5	TGTGCCATCAGTGGGTTACAGCAAGAGACCCAGTACTTC	CAISGLQQETQYF
TRBV5-6	once	.	TRBJ1-2	TGTGCCAGCAGCCCAACCGGGATGACATATGGCTACACCTTC	CASSPTGMTYGYTF
TRBV28	.	.	TRBJ2-3	TGTGCCAGCAGTCTCGACTCAGATACGCAGTATTTT	CASSLDSDTQYF
TRBV19	.	TRBD2	TRBJ2-3	TGTGCCAGTAGTGCGACTAGCGGGGGGGCAGATACGCAGTATTTT	CASSATSGGADTQYF
TRBV2	once	TRBD2	TRBJ2-5	TGTGCCCCATGGACAGCGGGGGGGAACTTGGAGGAGACCCAGTACTTC	CAPWTAGGNLEETQYF
TRBV10-1	.	.	TRBJ2-7	TGCGCCAGCAGTGAACTGAGGGGGTCCGGGCAGTACTTC	CASSELRGSGQYF
TRBV18	.	.	TRBJ2-7	TGTGCCAGCGCCCTTAGTGGCGAGCAGTACTTC	CASALSGEQYF
TRBV19	.	TRBD2	TRBJ2-7	TGTGCCAGTAGTATTACGAGCGGGAGCTCCTACGAGCAGTACTTC	CASSITSGSSYEQYF
TRBV4-1	.	TRBD1	TRBJ2-1	TGCGCCAGCAGCCAAGATGCCGGGACAGGTCCTAACAATGAGCAGTTCTTC	CASSQDAGTGPNNEQFF
TRBV30	.	.	TRBJ2-3	TGTGCCTGGCGGGACATCACAGATACGCAGTATTTT	CAWRDITDTQYF
TRBV6-6	.	.	TRBJ2-5	TGTGCCAGCAGCTACGGACAGTGGGAGACCCAGTACTTC	CASSYGQWETQYF
TRBV6-1	.	.	TRBJ2-7	TGTGCCAGCAGTGAAGCGCGTGTCTACGAGCAGTACTTC	CASSEARVYEQYF
TRBV28	.	TRBD1	TRBJ2-3	TGTGCCAGCAGTTTATTATCGAGGACAGGGGGTCGAGATACGCAGTATTTT	CASSLLSRTGGRDTQYF
TRBV28	.	.	TRBJ2-7	TGTGCCAGCAGTCCGCTAAACGAGCAGTACTTC	CASSPLNEQYF
TRBV6-5	.	.	TRBJ2-5	TGTGCCAGCAGTTACGGGAGTAGGGCGGAGACCCAGTACTTC	CASSYGSRAETQYF
TRBV30	.	.	TRBJ1-1	TGTGCCTGGAGGGAGAGGGGGGGCTTGTCTGAAGCTTTCTTT	CAWRERGGLSEAFF
TRBV6-6	medium-sized	.	TRBJ1-1	TGTGCCAGCCTGGGGCGCACTGAAGCTTTCTTT	CASLGRTEAFF
TRBV5-1	.	TRBD1	TRBJ2-7	TGCGCCAGCAGATCCCAGGTGGACAGGGGGGCAAGCGAGCAGTACTTC	CASRSQVDRGASEQYF
TRBV29-1	.	.	TRBJ1-2	TGCAGCGTGAGGGACTATGGCTACACCTTC	CSVRDYGYTF
TRBV11-2	.	.	TRBJ2-7	TGTGCCAGCGGACAATGGTCCTACGAGCAGTACTTC	CASGQWSYEQYF
TRBV6-1	.	.	TRBJ1-1	TGTGCCAGCAGTGCCCTAGGGGTCACTGAAGCTTTCTTT	CASSALGVTEAFF
TRBV29-1	.	TRBD1	TRBJ2-1	TGCAGCGTTGACCCGGACAGGGGGCTAGATGAGCAGTTCTTC	CSVDPDRGLDEQFF
TRBV15	.	.	TRBJ2-7	TGTGCCACCAGCAGAGAGGGAGGCTACGAGCAGTACTTC	CATSREGGYEQYF
TRBV4-3	.	.	TRBJ2-7	TGCGCCAGCAGCCAAGGTCCTAGCGACTCCTACGAGCAGTACTTC	CASSQGPSDSYEQYF
TRBV2	.	.	TRBJ2-7	TGTGCCAGCAGCCTTAGGGGGGGCAACTACGAGCAGTACTTC	CASSLRGGNYEQYF
TRBV6-6	.	TRBD1	TRBJ2-1	TGTGCCATCGCCCCGTCGGGACAGGTCTTCAATGAGCAGTTCTTC	CAIAPSGQVFNEQFF
TRBV10-3	.	TRBD1	TRBJ1-2	TGTGCCATCACCGAGAGGGACAGGGTGGCCGATGGCTACACCTTC	CAITERDRVADGYTF
TRBV5-5	.	TRBD1	TRBJ1-1	TGTGCCAGCGGGGTAACAGGGGGCCCTACCGAAGCTTTCTTT	CASGVTGGPTEAFF
TRBV10-3	few	TRBD1	TRBJ1-5	TGTGCCATCAGTGACTACAACGCAGGGACAGCTAATCAGCCCCAGCATTTT	CAISDYNAGTANQPQHF
TRBV18	.	TRBD2	TRBJ2-3	TGTGCCAGCTCACCACTTCATAGCGGGGGGTACACAGATACGCAGTATTTT	CASSPLHSGGYTDTQYF
TRBV6-5	.	TRBD1	TRBJ1-6	TGTGCCAGCAGTTACTCGACAGGGGAAGGTTCACCCCTCCACTTT	CASSYSTGEGSPLHF
TRBV21-1	.	.	TRBJ1-2	TGTGCCAGCAGCAAAGCGTTCGCCGACAGGGCCTATGGCTACACCTTC	CASSKAFADRAYGYTF
TRBV28	.	TRBD1	TRBJ1-2	TGTGCCAGCAGTTTCAGGGGGGAGTACCGATATGGCTACACCTTC	CASSFRGEYRYGYTF
TRBV7-6	.	.	TRBJ2-2	TGTGCCAGCAGTTTAACGGGGTCCGGGGAGCTGTTTTTT	CASSLTGSGELFF